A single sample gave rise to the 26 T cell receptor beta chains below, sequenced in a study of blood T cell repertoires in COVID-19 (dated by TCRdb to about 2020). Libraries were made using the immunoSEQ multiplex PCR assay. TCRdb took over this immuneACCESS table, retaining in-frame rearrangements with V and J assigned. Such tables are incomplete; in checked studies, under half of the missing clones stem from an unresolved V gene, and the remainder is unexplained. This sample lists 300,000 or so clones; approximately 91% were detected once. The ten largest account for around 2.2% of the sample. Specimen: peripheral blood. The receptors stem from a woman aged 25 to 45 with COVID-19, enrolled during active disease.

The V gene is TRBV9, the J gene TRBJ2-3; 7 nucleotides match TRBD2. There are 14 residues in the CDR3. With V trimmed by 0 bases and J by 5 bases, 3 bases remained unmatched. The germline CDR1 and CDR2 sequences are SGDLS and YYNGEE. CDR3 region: CASSVEGGRDTQYF. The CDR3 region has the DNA TGTGCCAGCAGCGTAGAGGGAGGGAGAGATACGCAGTATTTT.

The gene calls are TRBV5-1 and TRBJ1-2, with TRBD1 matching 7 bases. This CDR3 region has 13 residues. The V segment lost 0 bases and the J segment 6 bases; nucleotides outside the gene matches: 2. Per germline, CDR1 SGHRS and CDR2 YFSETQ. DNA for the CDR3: TGCGCCAGCAGCTTGGCAGGGGGTAATGGCTACACCTTC. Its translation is CASSLAGGNGYTF.

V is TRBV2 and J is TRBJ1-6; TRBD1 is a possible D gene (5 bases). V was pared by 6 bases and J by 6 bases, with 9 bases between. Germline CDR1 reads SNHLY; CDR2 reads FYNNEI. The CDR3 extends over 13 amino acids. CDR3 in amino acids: CASRTGLNSPLHF. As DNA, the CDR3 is TGTGCCAGCAGAACAGGCCTTAATTCACCCCTCCACTTT. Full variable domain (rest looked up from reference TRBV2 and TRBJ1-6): EPEVTQTPSHQVTQMGQEVILRCVPISNHLYFYWYRQILGQKVEFLVSFYNNEISEKSEIFDDQFSVERPDGSNFTLKIRSTKLEDSAMYFCASRTGLNSPLHFGNGTRLTVT.

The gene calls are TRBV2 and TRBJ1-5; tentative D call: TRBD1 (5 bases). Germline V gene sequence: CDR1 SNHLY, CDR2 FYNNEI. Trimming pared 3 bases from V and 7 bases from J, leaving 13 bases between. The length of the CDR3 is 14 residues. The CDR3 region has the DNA TGTGCCAGCAGTGATTGGCAGGGATACCAGCCCCAGCATTTT. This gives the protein CASSDWQGYQPQHF.

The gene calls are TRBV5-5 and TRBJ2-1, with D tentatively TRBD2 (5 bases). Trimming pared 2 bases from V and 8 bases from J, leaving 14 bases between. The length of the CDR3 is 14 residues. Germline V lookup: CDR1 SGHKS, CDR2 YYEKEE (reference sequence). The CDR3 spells CASSLRLTADEQFF. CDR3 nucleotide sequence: TGTGCCAGCAGCTTACGACTAACCGCCGATGAGCAGTTCTTC.

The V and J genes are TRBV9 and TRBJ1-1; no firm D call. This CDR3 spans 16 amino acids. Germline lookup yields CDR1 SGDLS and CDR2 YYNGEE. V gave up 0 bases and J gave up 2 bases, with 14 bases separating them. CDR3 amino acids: CASSVGAGHSNTEAFF. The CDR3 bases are TGTGCCAGCAGCGTAGGGGCCGGTCACAGCAACACTGAAGCTTTCTTT.

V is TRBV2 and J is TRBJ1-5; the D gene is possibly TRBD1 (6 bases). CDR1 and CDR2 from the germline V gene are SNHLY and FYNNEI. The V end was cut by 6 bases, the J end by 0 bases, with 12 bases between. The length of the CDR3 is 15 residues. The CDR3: CASSSPDSSNQPQHF. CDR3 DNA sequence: TGTGCCAGCAGCTCACCGGACAGTAGCAATCAGCCCCAGCATTTT.

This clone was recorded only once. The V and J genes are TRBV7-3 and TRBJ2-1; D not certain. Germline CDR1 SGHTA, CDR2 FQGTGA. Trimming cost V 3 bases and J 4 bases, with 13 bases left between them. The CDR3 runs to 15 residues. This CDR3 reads CASSFTGDGYNEQFF. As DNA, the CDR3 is TGTGCCAGCAGCTTCACTGGAGACGGGTACAATGAGCAGTTCTTC.

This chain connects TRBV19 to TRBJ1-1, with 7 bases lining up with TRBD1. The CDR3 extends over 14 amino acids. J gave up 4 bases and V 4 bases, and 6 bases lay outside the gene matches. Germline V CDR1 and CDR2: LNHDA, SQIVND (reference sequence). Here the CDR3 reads CASSTNTGATEAFF. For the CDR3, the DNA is TGTGCCAGTAGTACCAACACAGGGGCCACTGAAGCTTTCTTT.

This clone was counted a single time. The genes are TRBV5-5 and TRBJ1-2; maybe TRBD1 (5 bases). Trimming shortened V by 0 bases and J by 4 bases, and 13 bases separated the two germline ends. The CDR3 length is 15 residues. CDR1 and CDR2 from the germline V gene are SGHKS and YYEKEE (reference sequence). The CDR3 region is CASSLEEGRGYGYTF. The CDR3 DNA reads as TGTGCCAGCAGCTTGGAGGAGGGAAGGGGCTATGGCTACACCTTC.

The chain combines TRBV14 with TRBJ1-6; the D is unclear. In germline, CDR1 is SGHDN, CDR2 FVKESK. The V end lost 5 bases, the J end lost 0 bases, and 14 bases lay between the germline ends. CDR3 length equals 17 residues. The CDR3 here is CASSDLSESSYNSPLHF. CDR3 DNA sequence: TGTGCCAGCAGCGACTTGTCAGAAAGCTCCTATAATTCACCCCTCCACTTT.

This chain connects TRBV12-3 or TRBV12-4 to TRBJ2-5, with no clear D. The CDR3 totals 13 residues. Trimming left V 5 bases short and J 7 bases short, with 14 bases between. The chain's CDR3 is CASSPGALGTQYF. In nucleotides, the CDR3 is TGTGCCAGCAGTCCCGGTGCCCTAGGGACCCAGTACTTC.

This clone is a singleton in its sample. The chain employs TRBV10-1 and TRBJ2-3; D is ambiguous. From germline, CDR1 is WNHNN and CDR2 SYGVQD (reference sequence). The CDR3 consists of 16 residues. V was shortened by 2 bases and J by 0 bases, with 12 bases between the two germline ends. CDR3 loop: CASSEGPGSSTDTQYF. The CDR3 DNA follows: TGCGCCAGCAGTGAGGGTCCGGGTAGTAGCACAGATACGCAGTATTTT.

CDR3 nucleotide sequence: TGTGCCAGCAGCCCGAATAACGGGAGGCAGTACTTC. This codes for CASSPNNGRQYF. V and J are TRBV2 and TRBJ2-7; D possibly corresponds to TRBD2 (6 bases). V was pared by 6 bases and J by 9 bases, with 15 bases between. The CDR3 extends over 12 amino acids. Germline CDR1 reads SNHLY; CDR2 reads FYNNEI. Full variable domain (outside the CDR3, taken from reference TRBV2 and TRBJ2-7): EPEVTQTPSHQVTQMGQEVILRCVPISNHLYFYWYRQILGQKVEFLVSFYNNEISEKSEIFDDQFSVERPDGSNFTLKIRSTKLEDSAMYFCASSPNNGRQYFGPGTRLTVT.

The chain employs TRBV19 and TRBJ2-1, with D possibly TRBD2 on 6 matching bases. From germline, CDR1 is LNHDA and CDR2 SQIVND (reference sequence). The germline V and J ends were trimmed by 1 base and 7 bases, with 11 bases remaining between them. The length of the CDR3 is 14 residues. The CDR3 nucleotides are TGTGCCAGTAGTATAGTGGCTAGCGTGAATGAGCAGTTCTTC. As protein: CASSIVASVNEQFF. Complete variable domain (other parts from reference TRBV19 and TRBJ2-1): DGGITQSPKYLFRKEGQNVTLSCEQNLNHDAMYWYRQDPGQGLRLIYYSQIVNDFQKGDIAEGYSVSREKKESFPLTVTSAQKNPTAFYLCASSIVASVNEQFFGPGTRLTVL.

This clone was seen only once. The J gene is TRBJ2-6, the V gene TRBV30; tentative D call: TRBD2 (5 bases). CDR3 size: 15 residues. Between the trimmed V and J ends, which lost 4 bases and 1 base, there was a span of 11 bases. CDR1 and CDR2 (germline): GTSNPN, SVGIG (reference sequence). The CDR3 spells CAWTTRGSGANVLTF. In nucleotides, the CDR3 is TGTGCCTGGACCACTCGGGGTTCTGGGGCCAACGTCCTGACTTTC.

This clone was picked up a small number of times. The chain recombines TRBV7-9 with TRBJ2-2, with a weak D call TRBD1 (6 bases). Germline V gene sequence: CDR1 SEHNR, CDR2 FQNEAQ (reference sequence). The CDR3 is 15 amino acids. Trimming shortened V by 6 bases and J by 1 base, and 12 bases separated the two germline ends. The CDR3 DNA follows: TGTGCCAGCAGGAATCAGGGGATGAACACCGGGGAGCTGTTTTTT. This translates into CASRNQGMNTGELFF.

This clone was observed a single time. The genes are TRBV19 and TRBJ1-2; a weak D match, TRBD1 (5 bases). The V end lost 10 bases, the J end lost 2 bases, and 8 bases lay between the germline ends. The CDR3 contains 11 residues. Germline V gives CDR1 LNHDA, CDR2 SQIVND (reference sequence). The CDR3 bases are TGTGCCACGGGGGGGAACTATGGCTACACCTTC. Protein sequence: CATGGNYGYTF.

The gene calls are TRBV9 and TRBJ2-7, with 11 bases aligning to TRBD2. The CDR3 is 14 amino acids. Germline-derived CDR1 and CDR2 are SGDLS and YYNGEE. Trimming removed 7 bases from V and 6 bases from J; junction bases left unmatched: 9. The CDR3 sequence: CASEFGLAGGEQYF. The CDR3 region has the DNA TGTGCCAGCGAGTTTGGGCTAGCGGGAGGCGAGCAGTACTTC.

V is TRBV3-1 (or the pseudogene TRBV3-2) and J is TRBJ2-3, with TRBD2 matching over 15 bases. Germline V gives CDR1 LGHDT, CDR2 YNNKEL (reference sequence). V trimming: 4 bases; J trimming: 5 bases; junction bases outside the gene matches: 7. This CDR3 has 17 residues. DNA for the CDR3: TGTGCCAGCAGCCTCAGGACTAGCGGGAGGGCAAGAGATACGCAGTATTTT. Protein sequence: CASSLRTSGRARDTQYF.

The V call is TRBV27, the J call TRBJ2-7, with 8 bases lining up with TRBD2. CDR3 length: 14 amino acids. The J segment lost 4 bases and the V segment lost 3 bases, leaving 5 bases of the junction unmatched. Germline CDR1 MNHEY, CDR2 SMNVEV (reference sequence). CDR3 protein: CASSFGLAGYEQYF. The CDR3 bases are TGTGCCAGCAGTTTCGGGCTAGCGGGTTACGAGCAGTACTTC.

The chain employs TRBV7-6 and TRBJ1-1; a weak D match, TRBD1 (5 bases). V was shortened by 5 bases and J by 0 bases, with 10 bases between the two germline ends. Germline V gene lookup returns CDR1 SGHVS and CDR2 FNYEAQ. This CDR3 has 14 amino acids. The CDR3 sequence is CASSPQVVNTEAFF. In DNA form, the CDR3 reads TGTGCCAGCAGCCCACAGGTCGTGAACACTGAAGCTTTCTTT. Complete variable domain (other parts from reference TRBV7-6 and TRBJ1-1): GAGVSQSPRYKVTKRGQDVALRCDPISGHVSLYWYRQALGQGPEFLTYFNYEAQQDKSGLPNDRFSAERPEGSISTLTIQRTEQRDSAMYRCASSPQVVNTEAFFGQGTRLTVV.

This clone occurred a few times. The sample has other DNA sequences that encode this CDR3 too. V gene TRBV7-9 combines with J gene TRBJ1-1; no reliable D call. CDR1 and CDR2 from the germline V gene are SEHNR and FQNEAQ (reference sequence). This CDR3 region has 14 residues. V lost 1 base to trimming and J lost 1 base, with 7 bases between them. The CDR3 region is CASSLVGGNTEAFF. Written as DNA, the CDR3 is TGTGCCAGCAGCTTAGTAGGAGGGAACACTGAAGCTTTCTTT.

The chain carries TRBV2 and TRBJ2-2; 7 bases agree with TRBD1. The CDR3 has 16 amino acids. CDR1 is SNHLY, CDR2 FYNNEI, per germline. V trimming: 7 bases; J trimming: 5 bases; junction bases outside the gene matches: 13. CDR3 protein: CASNYGRGYGTGELFF. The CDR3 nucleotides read TGTGCCAGCAATTACGGCAGGGGGTATGGAACCGGGGAGCTGTTTTTT.

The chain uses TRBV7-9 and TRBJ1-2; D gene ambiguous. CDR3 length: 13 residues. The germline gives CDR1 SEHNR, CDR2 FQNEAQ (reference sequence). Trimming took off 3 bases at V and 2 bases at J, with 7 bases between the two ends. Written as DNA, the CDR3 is TGTGCCAGCAGCTTCGAACAGAACTATGGCTACACCTTC. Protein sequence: CASSFEQNYGYTF.

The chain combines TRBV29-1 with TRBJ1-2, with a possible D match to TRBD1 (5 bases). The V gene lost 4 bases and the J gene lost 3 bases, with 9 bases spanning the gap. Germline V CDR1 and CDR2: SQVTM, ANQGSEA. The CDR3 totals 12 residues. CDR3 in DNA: TGCAGCGTTGCTTGGGGGGACTATGGCTACACCTTC. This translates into CSVAWGDYGYTF.